These 2 T cell receptor beta chains were sequenced from one sample in a study of cytomegalovirus exposure and HLA in healthy donors listed by TCRdb under 2017. Library construction relied on the immunoSEQ multiplex PCR assay. For the multiplex PCR, a mixture combining 60 forward primers for TCR Vbeta segments and 13 reverse primers for TCR Jbeta segments was used. Sourced from immuneACCESS, this table was stored by TCRdb with only in-frame sequences that have V and J called. A share of the clones is absent; for the studies checked, an unresolved V gene accounts for under half, and the remainder has no known explanation. The table for this sample lists roughly 53,000 clones. Jointly, the top ten make up 9.5% to 15% of the sample. The sequenced sample was PBMCs. These TCRs come from a man aged 18 to 30 in good health and CMV-seropositive.

The V and J genes are TRBV10-2 and TRBJ1-5, with 8 bases lining up with TRBD1. Losses at the gene ends were 3 bases for V and 3 bases for J; bases not matched to a gene: 7. The CDR3 is 16 amino acids. Germline V gene lookup returns CDR1 WSHSY and CDR2 SAAADI. CDR3 coding DNA: TGCGCCAGCAGTGAAGGCCAGGGGGCTTACAATCAGCCCCAGCATTTT. Translating gives CASSEGQGAYNQPQHF.

This sequence joins TRBV7-2 and TRBJ2-3; tentatively, D is TRBD1 (5 bases). The CDR3 runs to 15 residues. Germline loops: CDR1 SGHTA, CDR2 FQGNSA. V was clipped by 1 base and J by 2 bases, with 10 bases between them. CDR3 sequence reads: CASSLGLGLTDTQYF. In DNA, the CDR3 is TGTGCCAGCAGCTTAGGTTTGGGGCTCACAGATACGCAGTATTTT.